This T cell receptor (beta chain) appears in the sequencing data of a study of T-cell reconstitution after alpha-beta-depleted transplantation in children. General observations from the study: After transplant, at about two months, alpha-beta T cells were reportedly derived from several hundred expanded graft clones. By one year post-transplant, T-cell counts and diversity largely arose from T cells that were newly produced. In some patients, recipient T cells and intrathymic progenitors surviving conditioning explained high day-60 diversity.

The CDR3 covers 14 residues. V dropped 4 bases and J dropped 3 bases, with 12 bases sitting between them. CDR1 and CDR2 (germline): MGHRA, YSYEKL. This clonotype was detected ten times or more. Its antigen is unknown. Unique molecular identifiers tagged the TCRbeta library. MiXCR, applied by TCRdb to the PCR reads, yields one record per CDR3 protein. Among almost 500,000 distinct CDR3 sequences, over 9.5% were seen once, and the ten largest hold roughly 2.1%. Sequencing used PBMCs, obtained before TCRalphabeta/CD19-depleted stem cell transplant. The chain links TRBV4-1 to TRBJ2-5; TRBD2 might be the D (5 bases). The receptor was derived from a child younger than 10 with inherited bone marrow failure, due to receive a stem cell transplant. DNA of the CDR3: TGCGCCAGCAGCCCACGGACGGGGAAAGAGACCCAGTACTTC. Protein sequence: CASSPRTGKETQYF.